This passage covers 5 T cell receptor beta chains from one sample sequenced in a study of cytomegalovirus exposure and HLA in healthy donors. Profiling relied on immunoSEQ multiplex PCR, and the TCRdb table lists in-frame clones only, not all of them. Found here are about 260,000 clones, 90% of them singletons; the top ten hold approximately 3.1%. The sample taken for sequencing was PBMCs. These receptors originate from a woman aged 25 to 39 in good health and CMV-seronegative.

The V call is TRBV12-5, the J call TRBJ2-7, with 8 bases that match TRBD1. Germline CDR1 LGHNT, CDR2 FRNRAP. The CDR3 is made up of 13 amino acids. J lost 3 bases, V lost 3 bases, and 1 base had no gene match. The CDR3 protein is CASGLGQGYEQYF. The CDR3 DNA is TGTGCTAGTGGTTTAGGACAGGGCTACGAGCAGTACTTC. The variable domain in full, completed from reference TRBV12-5 and TRBJ2-7, reads DARVTQTPRHKVTEMGQEVTMRCQPILGHNTVFWYRQTMMQGLELLAYFRNRAPLDDSGMPKDRFSAEMPDATLATLKIQPSEPRDSAVYFCASGLGQGYEQYFGPGTRLTVT.

In its sample, this clone was seen once. The V call is TRBV7-2, the J call TRBJ1-5; a possible D gene is TRBD1 (5 bases). V shed 5 bases and J shed 3 bases, with 14 bases lying between them. Looked up from germline, CDR1 is SGHTA and CDR2 is FQGNSA. There are 15 residues in the CDR3. Written as DNA, the CDR3 is TGTGCCAGCAGCGAATATTGGGGGAACAATCAGCCCCAGCATTTT. Amino acid sequence: CASSEYWGNNQPQHF. Using reference TRBV7-2 and TRBJ1-5 for the parts outside the CDR3, the full variable domain is GAGVSQSPSNKVTEKGKDVELRCDPISGHTALYWYRQSLGQGLEFLIYFQGNSAPDKSGLPSDRFSAERTGGSVSTLTIQRTQQEDSAVYLCASSEYWGNNQPQHFGDGTRLSIL.

The chain recombines TRBV19 with TRBJ2-7; maybe TRBD2 (5 bases). The germline CDR1 and CDR2 sequences are LNHDA and SQIVND (reference sequence). CDR3 length equals 18 residues. V was clipped by 1 base and J by 0 bases, with 19 bases between them. CDR3 coding DNA: TGTGCCAGTAGTATAGCCCCCTGGAGCGGTTCTAGCTCCTACGAGCAGTACTTC. It codes for CASSIAPWSGSSSYEQYF.

The chain employs TRBV7-6 and TRBJ1-1; 7 bases agree with TRBD1. V shed 2 bases, J shed 3 bases, and the junction held 0 bases outside the gene matches. In germline, CDR1 is SGHVS, CDR2 FNYEAQ. The CDR3 length is 13 residues. The CDR3 is CASSLTGDTEAFF. The CDR3 DNA follows: TGTGCCAGCAGCTTAACAGGGGACACTGAAGCTTTCTTT. The complete variable domain, with remaining parts taken from reference TRBV7-6 and TRBJ1-1, reads GAGVSQSPRYKVTKRGQDVALRCDPISGHVSLYWYRQALGQGPEFLTYFNYEAQQDKSGLPNDRFSAERPEGSISTLTIQRTEQRDSAMYRCASSLTGDTEAFFGQGTRLTVV.

This clone appeared many times. The chain links TRBV6-1 to TRBJ2-3, with 7 bases identical to TRBD2. CDR3 size: 14 residues. V trimming: 0 bases; J trimming: 4 bases; junction bases outside the gene matches: 1. Germline-derived CDR1 and CDR2 are MNHNS and SASEGT. The CDR3 here is CASSEAREPDTQYF. DNA of the CDR3: TGTGCCAGCAGTGAAGCGCGGGAGCCAGATACGCAGTATTTT.